One sample yielded the 5 T cell receptor beta chains listed below, sequenced in a study of Tregs in tolerant kidney transplant recipients. Generated by immunoSEQ multiplex PCR, the TCRdb table keeps only in-frame clones and is missing some. The sample table sets out 50,000 or so clones. This specimen consisted of CD4+ T cells from blood, obtained before the transplant. The receptors stem from a human donor who received a combined kidney and bone marrow transplant.

A word on this clone: The read ends 3 residues before the CDR3 terminus; that terminus is restored from the germline J gene. This chain joins TRBV5-5 and TRBJ2-3; unclear D gene. CDR3 length equals 14 residues. The V and J ends lost 0 bases and 4 bases respectively, with 9 bases between them. CDR1 is SGHKS, CDR2 YYEKEE, per germline (reference sequence). The CDR3 here is CASSLVASADTQYF. The sequenced CDR3 bases are TGTGCCAGCAGCTTGGTAGCAAGCGCAGATACG.

Turning to this clone: The read comes to an end 3 residues before the CDR3 does, leaving the germline J gene to fill in the end. The V call is TRBV6-2 or TRBV6-3, the J call TRBJ2-1; D ambiguous. The CDR3 is 12 residues long. From germline, CDR1 is MNHEY and CDR2 SVGEGT. Trimming removed 1 base from V and 8 bases from J, with 6 bases in between. CDR3 DNA, as far as it was read: TGTGCCAGCAGTTACTACAACGATGAG. Residues: CASSYYNDE. From start to end, the CDR3 is CASSYYNDEQFF.

About this clone: A junction boundary mismatches the germline segment, possibly from a read error. The CDR3 end is not reached by the read, which stops 3 residues before it; the germline J gene fills it in. V is TRBV18 and J is TRBJ1-1, with a weak D call TRBD1 (5 bases). This CDR3 is built from 15 residues. In germline, CDR1 is KGHSH, CDR2 LQKENI. CDR3: CASSPLQGLKTEAFF. The part of the CDR3 DNA that was read is TGTGCCAGCTCACCCCTCCAGGGTTTGAAGACTGAA.

Worth noting for this clone: The read terminates 3 residues ahead of where the CDR3 ends, so the germline J gene completes it. J is TRBJ2-3 and V is TRBV6-2 or TRBV6-3, with D uncertain. V dropped 6 bases and J dropped 4 bases, with 5 bases sitting between them. Germline-derived CDR1 and CDR2 are MNHEY and SVGEGT. This CDR3 region has 11 residues. The chain's CDR3 is CASSRADTQYF. The CDR3 DNA, read in part, is TGTGCCAGCAGCCGGGCAGATACG.

CDR3 bases read: TGTGCCAGCTCCCGCCTACTAGCGTTTACCGGGGAG. The encoded protein is CASSRLLAFTGE. The complete CDR3 protein is CASSRLLAFTGELFF. The V gene is TRBV18, the J gene TRBJ2-2; TRBD2 matches at 7 bases. The observed sequence ends 3 residues before the CDR3 terminus, with the missing tail filled in from the germline J gene. CDR1 and CDR2 from the germline V gene are KGHSH and LQKENI. The J segment lost 5 bases and the V segment lost 6 bases, leaving 9 bases of the junction unmatched. The CDR3 is made up of 15 amino acids.